These T cell receptor beta chains were read from a single sample in a study of blood T cell repertoires in COVID-19. Produced via immunoSEQ multiplex PCR; TCRdb's table is partial and in-frame only. The sample contains a few hundred thousand clones, roughly 90% of which appear only once. Specimen: PBMCs or T cells enriched from blood (not recorded which). These TCRs come from a woman between 25 and 40 years old who had recovered from COVID-19. Each CDR3 is given with its conserved first and last residue. The size of a clone is reported for some rows only, either as once, few or many, or as a class for expanded clones.

V gene	J gene	clone size	CDR3 protein
TRBV5-4	TRBJ1-4	NA	CASSSSGLAELFF
TRBV2	TRBJ2-7	NA	CASRVSGIQTYEQYF
TRBV7-2	TRBJ2-2	NA	CASSLRTRVNTGELFF
TRBV5-1	TRBJ2-7	NA	CASSSPGGFYEQYF
TRBV28	TRBJ2-1	NA	CASTAQTSGIGQFF
TRBV6-4	TRBJ2-3	many	CASSRTSETDTQYF
TRBV3-1/TRBV3-2	TRBJ2-4	few	CASSQGASGGVAKNIQYF
TRBV28	TRBJ2-7	once	CANYQRTSGNYEQYF
TRBV18	TRBJ2-7	NA	CASSPPGGPGYEQYF
TRBV6-4	TRBJ2-1	NA	CASSAGGSSGGGYNEQFF
TRBV16	TRBJ2-1	NA	CASSQSSGRIHNEQFF
TRBV30	TRBJ1-3	NA	CAWREGLTKFGNTIYF
TRBV6-5	TRBJ1-1	NA	CASSPGQGMNTEAFF
TRBV7-8	TRBJ2-7	NA	CASSLEAGASYEQYF
TRBV10-3	TRBJ2-7	NA	CAISETAAYEQYF
TRBV9	TRBJ2-2	NA	CASSPRGDRNTGELFF
TRBV13	TRBJ2-2	NA	CASSLSRVLNTGELFF
TRBV6-4	TRBJ1-2	NA	CASRPGQGPYRYTF
TRBV5-4	TRBJ2-2	NA	CASSLDSGGNTGELFF
TRBV3-1/TRBV3-2	TRBJ2-1	NA	CASSQMRDSYNEQFF
TRBV3-1/TRBV3-2	TRBJ2-3	NA	CASSQGQGSDTQYF
TRBV6-4	TRBJ1-5	NA	CASSDRHESNQPQHF
TRBV4-1	TRBJ2-6	NA	CASSHQAGHHSGANVLTF
TRBV11-2	TRBJ1-2	NA	CASSPRRNRDRVSYGYTF
TRBV6-6	TRBJ1-4	once	CASRPSLGAREKLFF
TRBV7-2	TRBJ2-6	NA	CAWGGTGGANVLTF
TRBV30	TRBJ1-1	NA	CAWSVLITYTEAFF
TRBV27	TRBJ1-1	NA	CASSLSRTGDTEAFF
TRBV11-2	TRBJ2-2	NA	CATGRASGMWTGELFF
TRBV27	TRBJ2-2	NA	CASRLAGNTGELFF
TRBV5-5	TRBJ2-7	once	CASRPLPGGKAYEQYF
TRBV28	TRBJ1-5	NA	CASSLTAGVNQPQHF
TRBV5-1	TRBJ1-6	NA	CASSPGTGANSPLHF
TRBV14	TRBJ1-1	NA	CASSQVLGLGTEAFF
TRBV19	TRBJ1-1	NA	CASSPLYREPPMNTEAFF
TRBV5-1	TRBJ2-3	NA	CASSLGQDIPNTQYF
TRBV27	TRBJ1-2	NA	CASSLTSRQGAYGYTF
TRBV5-1	TRBJ1-1	NA	CASRDSTGVGTEAFF
TRBV3-1/TRBV3-2	TRBJ2-7	NA	CASSTGWHYSYEQYF
TRBV15	TRBJ1-2	NA	CATSRDRDYGYTF
TRBV28	TRBJ2-7	NA	CASSSMARFPSYEQYF
TRBV27	TRBJ1-4	NA	CASSLRQGFTNEKLFF
TRBV18	TRBJ2-7	NA	CASSSGGHEQYF
TRBV28	TRBJ1-4	NA	CASSFVGGNEKLFF
TRBV12-5	TRBJ2-3	once	CASGSPHPLTSGGRTDTQYF
TRBV20-1	TRBJ1-4	NA	CSARDDYDKIF
TRBV29-1	TRBJ2-2	NA	CSVVFSGRASDTGELFF
TRBV12-5	TRBJ2-7	NA	CASALLPGTSGPYEQYF
TRBV4-1	TRBJ1-1	NA	CASSQDRYDGGEAFF
TRBV3-1/TRBV3-2	TRBJ1-1	NA	CASSLRQGGTEAFF
TRBV28	TRBJ1-1	NA	CASSSQGVGPEAFF
TRBV7-2	TRBJ1-5	NA	CASSSRQGLNQPQHF
TRBV6-4	TRBJ1-1	NA	CASSDWTGEKNTEAFF